One and the same sample provided the 16 T cell receptor beta chains below, sequenced in a study of T-cell memory formation after mild COVID-19. Each CDR3 protein gets one entry after TCRdb re-called the 5' RACE reads with MiXCR. The profile covers roughly 300,000 distinct CDR3 sequences, with approximately 8.4% appearing a single time and approximately 23% taken by the ten largest. Sample: PBMCs or a T cell subset sorted from them (not recorded which). The source of these receptors is a young man who had mild COVID-19 (a few samples of this study predate the infection). Cell type and time point are not known.

The CDR3 DNA is TGTGCCAGCTCTCCACCCAGACGGGGGGACACAGATACGCAGTATTTT. It specifies CASSPPRRGDTDTQYF. V gene TRBV7-2 combines with J gene TRBJ2-3, with 7 bases aligning to TRBD2. This CDR3 is 16 amino acids long. V dropped 8 bases and J dropped 2; count of bases not matched to a gene: 13. Germline lookup yields CDR1 SGHTA and CDR2 FQGNSA.

This clonotype was counted only a few times. The gene calls are TRBV4-1 and TRBJ2-7; no definite D call. Germline V gives CDR1 MGHRA, CDR2 YSYEKL. The CDR3 runs to 13 residues. V lost 1 base, J lost 1 base, and 5 bases lay in between. The CDR3 DNA sequence: TGCGCCAGCAGCCAAGTCGGATCCTACGAGCAGTACTTC. Amino acids: CASSQVGSYEQYF.

The sample holds a few counts of this clonotype. V usage is TRBV6-2 or TRBV6-3 and J usage is TRBJ2-3; D unclear. The length of the CDR3 is 14 residues. V lost 5 bases to trimming and J lost 2 bases, with 11 bases between them. In germline, CDR1 is MNHEY, CDR2 SVGEGT. In DNA form, the CDR3 reads TGTGCCAGCAGTCCCACCGGACCCACAGATACGCAGTATTTT. Protein: CASSPTGPTDTQYF.

The gene calls are TRBV4-3 and TRBJ1-5; a weak D match, TRBD1 (5 bases). Trimming stripped 0 bases from V and 6 bases from J, with 15 bases between. Germline V gene sequence: CDR1 LGHNA, CDR2 YSLEER. This CDR3 has 16 amino acids. CDR3 loop: CASSQDRQGMGQPQHF. The CDR3 nucleotides read TGCGCCAGCAGCCAAGATCGGCAGGGAATGGGTCAGCCCCAGCATTTT.

This clonotype was detected a few times. The junction does not match germline at one end; this may be a read error. The chain combines TRBV7-7 with TRBJ2-1, with D possibly matching TRBD1 (5 bases). Germline CDR1 and CDR2: SSHAT and FNYEAQ (reference sequence). This CDR3 is built from 14 residues. CDR3 protein: CASSLGRANNEQFF. The CDR3 DNA reads TGTGCTAGCAGCTTGGGCAGGGCTAACAATGAGCAGTTCTTC.

This clonotype has more than one count but fewer than ten. The chain uses TRBV7-9 and TRBJ2-5; D may be TRBD1 (5 bases). The CDR3 has 14 residues. Germline V gene data show CDR1 as SEHNR and CDR2 as FQNEAQ (reference sequence). Trimming pared 1 base from V and 4 bases from J, leaving 10 bases between. Here the CDR3 DNA reads TGTGCCAGCAGCTTAGTCGGCAGGGTAGAGACCCAGTACTTC. It codes for CASSLVGRVETQYF. Filled out from reference TRBV7-9 and TRBJ2-5, the complete variable domain reads DTGVSQNPRHKITKRGQNVTFRCDPISEHNRLYWYRQTLGQGPEFLTYFQNEAQLEKSRLLSDRFSAERPKGSFSTLEIQRTEQGDSAMYLCASSLVGRVETQYFGPGTRLLVL.

This clonotype occurred a few times. The rearrangement links TRBV7-9 to TRBJ2-7, with D possibly TRBD1 on 5 matching bases. The CDR3 consists of 14 residues. CDR1 SEHNR and CDR2 FQNEAQ come from the germline V gene (reference sequence). Trimming cost V 1 base and J 3 bases, with 10 bases left between them. CDR3 sequence: CASSLEGRDYEQYV. CDR3 nucleotides: TGTGCCAGCAGCTTAGAGGGCAGGGACTACGAGCAGTACGTC.

This clonotype occurred a few times. V gene TRBV5-1 combines with J gene TRBJ2-1; 10 bases line up with TRBD1. J gave up 8 bases and V 3 bases, and 8 bases lay outside the gene matches. Germline V gene data show CDR1 as SGHRS and CDR2 as YFSETQ. The CDR3 extends over 15 amino acids. The CDR3 DNA reads TGCGCCAGCAGCTCCCGGGACAGGGGAGGCGATGAGCAGTTCTTC. It encodes CASSSRDRGGDEQFF.

This clonotype was seen repeatedly, ten times or more. The chain employs TRBV20-1 and TRBJ2-1; D might be TRBD1 (6 bases). V was shortened by 3 bases and J by 11 bases, with 11 bases between the two germline ends. Germline V lookup: CDR1 DFQATT, CDR2 SNEGSKA (reference sequence). This CDR3 region has 11 residues. The DNA of the CDR3 is TGCAGTGCTAGGGGGGCCGGGAAGCAGTTCTTC. This encodes CSARGAGKQFF.

The rearrangement links TRBV4-1 to TRBJ2-7; the D gene is possibly TRBD1 (6 bases). V lost 0 bases, J lost 3 bases, and 12 bases lay in between. Germline V gene data show CDR1 as MGHRA and CDR2 as YSYEKL. This CDR3 spans 15 amino acids. For the CDR3, the DNA is TGCGCCAGCAGCCAAGACAGGGGCTACTTCTACGAGCAGTACGTC. Its translation is CASSQDRGYFYEQYV.

The chain's CDR3 is CASSYRTGAYEQYV. CDR3 sequence (DNA): TGTGCCAGCAGTTACAGGACAGGAGCCTACGAGCAGTACGTC. The chain carries TRBV6-2 or TRBV6-3 and TRBJ2-7, with 7 nucleotides matching TRBD1. Germline V gene data show CDR1 as MNHEY and CDR2 as SVGEGT. V shed 2 bases and J 2 bases; nucleotides not matched to a gene: 3. The CDR3 extends over 14 amino acids.

The chain is built from TRBV25-1 and TRBJ2-2; unclear D gene. V shed 4 bases and J shed 6 bases, with 15 bases lying between them. This CDR3 has 15 residues. Per the germline V gene, CDR1 is MGHDK and CDR2 is SYGVNS. CDR3 nucleotide sequence: TGTGCCAGCAGTGCCCGGACCCGTGGGGCCGGGGAGCTGTTTTTT. Amino acids: CASSARTRGAGELFF.

This clonotype was counted a few times. This chain links TRBV20-1 with TRBJ2-5; TRBD2 aligns across 8 bases. Germline trimming cut 0 bases from V and 2 bases from J; bases unmatched to any gene: 14. The CDR3 spans 18 residues. Germline V CDR1 and CDR2: DFQATT, SNEGSKA (reference sequence). The CDR3 loop is CSARDPRRSGGPQETQYF. CDR3 coding DNA: TGCAGTGCTAGAGACCCCCGCCGGAGCGGGGGACCTCAAGAGACCCAGTACTTC.

A few counts support this clonotype. V and J are TRBV12-3 or TRBV12-4 and TRBJ2-5; D possibly matches TRBD1 or TRBD2 (5 bases each). This CDR3 region has 14 residues. V was cut by 5 bases and J by 0 bases, with 10 bases left in between. The CDR3 DNA reads as TGTGCCAGCAGTCGCCTGGGGGACCAAGAGACCCAGTACTTC. Amino acids: CASSRLGDQETQYF.

This clonotype was found a few times. The CDR3 DNA sequence: TGTGCCAGCATTCGAGGATCGAACACCGGGGAGCTGTTTTTT. This translates into CASIRGSNTGELFF. The rearrangement joins TRBV7-9 to TRBJ2-2; D remains unclear. The CDR3 runs 14 residues. The V end lost 7 bases, the J end lost 0 bases, and 9 bases lay between the germline ends. Germline V gene sequence: CDR1 SEHNR, CDR2 FQNEAQ (reference sequence).

This clonotype was counted only a few times. This chain joins TRBV5-1 and TRBJ2-2; D remains unclear. Germline V lookup: CDR1 SGHRS, CDR2 YFSETQ. V was pared by 5 bases and J by 5 bases, with 16 bases between. The CDR3 contains 15 residues. CDR3 DNA: TGCGCCAGCAGACGGTACGATTCTAGTACCGGGGAGCTGTTTTTT. This encodes CASRRYDSSTGELFF.